This T cell receptor (beta chain) was recorded in a study of blood T cell repertoires in COVID-19. The wider study: Sources were T cells, B-cell-depleted T cells, or PBMCs; the material itself was cDNA or gDNA.

Seattle-derived patients entered the study during active infection and were followed longitudinally. V was trimmed by 7 bases and J by 11 bases, leaving 32 bases between them. Germline V gene sequence: CDR1 LNHDA, CDR2 SQIVND (reference sequence). The CDR3 is 17 amino acids. In the source study's methods: Nucleated cell number was recorded as an estimate derived from reference gene primer amplification. This table comes from immunoSEQ multiplex PCR, and its TCRdb copy is limited to in-frame clones, with some not included. V, J and clone size were drawn from that table, and D and trimming were deduced from the DNA. The sample shows approximately 28,000 clones, 85% to 95% of them seen only once.

Input material: peripheral blood. The receptor comes from a woman between 70 and 85 years old with COVID-19, enrolled during active disease. V gene TRBV19 combines with J gene TRBJ1-1, with D possibly TRBD1 on 5 matching bases. CDR3 coding DNA: TGTGCCAGTACTCATAGGGAGCGGGGCGGCGTTAACCAGCAGGCTTTCTTT. It codes for CASTHRERGGVNQQAFF.